The entry below gives a single T cell receptor (beta chain) sequence along with its context. Its target is not known. CDR3 length: 14 residues. CDR1 and CDR2 (germline): DFQATT, SNEGSKA (reference sequence). After removal of 6 bases from V and 2 bases from J, the junction contained 5 bases not matched to a gene. Each CDR3 protein gets one entry after TCRdb re-called the 5' RACE reads with MiXCR. The sample lists around 430,000 distinct CDR3 sequences; under 20% were seen once. The data stem from a study of CD8 T cells in ankylosing spondylitis. Study-level findings and limits: Several highly homologous variants made up a TCR beta motif that seemed to typify ankylosing spondylitis blood.

The clonotype comes from a male donor with ankylosing spondylitis. Material for sequencing was blood, either unsorted or a sorted T cell fraction (not recorded which). The chain uses TRBV20-1 and TRBJ2-3; TRBD2 aligns across 10 bases. The CDR3 protein is CSAIAGGNTDTQYF. CDR3 DNA sequence: TGCAGTGCAATAGCGGGGGGCAACACAGATACGCAGTATTTT.